The 6 T cell receptor beta chains reported below all come from one sample, sequenced in a study of esophageal squamous cell carcinoma under preoperative chemotherapy (dated 2018 in TCRdb). The intended sense of this specimen's time point label: after preoperative PTX-NDP chemotherapy. The library was made by PCR. The instrument given in TCRdb is HiSeq X Ten. In-frame beta chains were kept once TCRdb had trimmed the public reads at Q25 with fastp and called clones with MiXCR. Under each unique CDR3 protein, matching rows form one entry showing the most common genes and DNA. This sample gives under 13,000 distinct CDR3 sequences in total; approximately 62% of them show up just once. Jointly, the top ten make up 25% to 30% of the sample. The sample was collected from a patient given preoperative chemotherapy. The receptor set was obtained from a human donor with esophageal squamous cell carcinoma. The donor label of this sample is uncertain.

This clonotype is judged medium-sized. This sequence joins TRBV6-5 and TRBJ2-1; unclear D gene. Germline lookup yields CDR1 MNHEY and CDR2 SVGAGI. This CDR3 spans 13 amino acids. V dropped 4 bases and J dropped 10 bases, with 14 bases sitting between them. The CDR3, as DNA: TGTGCCAGCAGTTTTGGGCAGTCCTACGAGCAGTTCTTC. Translation: CASSFGQSYEQFF.

This clonotype has just a few counts. The genes are TRBV6-1 and TRBJ2-1; 8 nucleotides align to TRBD1. CDR3 length equals 14 residues. Germline CDR1 is MNHNS and CDR2 is SASEGT. The V and J ends lost 6 bases and 8 bases, in that order; junction bases with no gene match: 9. Here the CDR3 reads CASRTRGTGDEQFF. The CDR3, as DNA: TGTGCCAGCAGGACCCGGGGGACAGGCGATGAGCAGTTCTTC.

The table lists this clonotype with a few counts. The chain combines TRBV6-1 with TRBJ2-1; 8 bases are shared with TRBD2. The J call is uncertain, as TRBJ2-5 better fits the DNA end. The germline V gene encodes CDR1 MNHNS and CDR2 SASEGT. The CDR3 is 17 amino acids. CDR3 region: CASSPRGGTEIWETQYF. In nucleotides, the CDR3 is TGTGCCAGCAGCCCTCGGGGGGGGACGGAAATTTGGGAGACCCAGTACTTC.

This clonotype was counted a few times. V and J are TRBV27 and TRBJ2-1, with D perhaps matching TRBD1 or TRBD2 (5 bases each). The closer fit of TRBJ2-7 to the DNA end suggests the J call may be wrong. Germline V gene sequence: CDR1 MNHEY, CDR2 SMNVEV (reference sequence). The CDR3 covers 14 residues. The DNA of the CDR3 is TGTGCCAGCAGTGCCCCCGGGGCCTACAATGAGCAGTACTTC. Protein product: CASSAPGAYNEQYF.

This clonotype has only a few counts. The chain recombines TRBV6-1 with TRBJ2-3; TRBD1 agrees at 7 bases. V lost 6 bases and J lost 2; bases outside the gene matches: 14. The CDR3 covers 17 residues. The germline gives CDR1 MNHNS, CDR2 SASEGT. The DNA of the CDR3 is TGTGCCAGCAGGAGGGGTCGACAGGGAATATTCACAGATACGCAGTATTTT. Amino acids: CASRRGRQGIFTDTQYF.

The gene calls are TRBV7-2 and TRBJ2-4; 8 nucleotides agree with TRBD2. This CDR3 spans 16 amino acids. Germline CDR1 SGHTA, CDR2 FQGNSA. V was pared by 5 bases and J by 13 bases, with 19 bases of the junction left unmatched. The CDR3 bases are TGTGCCAGCAGCGCACCGGGAGGGAGAGCCAAAGATACGCAGTACTTC. Its translation is CASSAPGGRAKDTQYF.